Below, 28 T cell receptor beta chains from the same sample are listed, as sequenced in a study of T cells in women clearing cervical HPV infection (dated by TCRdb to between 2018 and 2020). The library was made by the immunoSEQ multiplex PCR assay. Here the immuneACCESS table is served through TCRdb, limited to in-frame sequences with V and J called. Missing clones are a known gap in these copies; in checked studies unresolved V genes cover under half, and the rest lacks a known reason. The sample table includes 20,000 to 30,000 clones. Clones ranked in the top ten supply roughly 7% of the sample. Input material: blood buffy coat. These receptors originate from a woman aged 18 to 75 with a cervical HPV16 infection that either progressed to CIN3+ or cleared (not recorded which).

CDR3 DNA, as far as it was read: TGTGCCAGTAGTAGCGGGGGGGGCGAAGAGACC. The encoded protein is CASSSGGGEET. In full, the CDR3 reads CASSSGGGEETQYF. The genes are TRBV19 and TRBJ2-5; 9 bases fit TRBD2. The read ends 3 residues before the CDR3 terminus; that terminus is restored from the germline J gene. J was trimmed by 3 bases and V by 4 bases; bases with no gene match: 3. Germline CDR1 reads LNHDA; CDR2 reads SQIVND (reference sequence). The CDR3 runs to 14 residues.

CDR3 DNA, as far as it was read: TGCGCCAGCAGCTTATTAGGGGAAAAA. Amino acid sequence: CASSLLGEK. The complete CDR3 sequence is CASSLLGEKLFF. The chain carries TRBV5-1 and TRBJ1-4, with D unclear. The sequenced fragment ends 3 residues before the CDR3 boundary, so the rest is inferred from the germline J gene. Germline V gene sequence: CDR1 SGHRS, CDR2 YFSETQ. CDR3 size: 12 residues. Trimming removed 2 bases from V and 8 bases from J, with 7 bases in between.

CDR3 sequence: CASSGGDRADFETQYF. CDR3 bases read: TGCGCCAGCAGCGGGGGGGACAGGGCGGACTTCGAGACC. The chain joins TRBV5-1 to TRBJ2-5; TRBD1 agrees at 9 bases. Read coverage stops 3 residues before the CDR3 terminus; the germline J gene supplies the remainder. Trimming cost V 4 bases and J 5 bases; bases outside gene matches: 12. The CDR3 runs to 16 residues. The germline CDR1 and CDR2 sequences are SGHRS and YFSETQ.

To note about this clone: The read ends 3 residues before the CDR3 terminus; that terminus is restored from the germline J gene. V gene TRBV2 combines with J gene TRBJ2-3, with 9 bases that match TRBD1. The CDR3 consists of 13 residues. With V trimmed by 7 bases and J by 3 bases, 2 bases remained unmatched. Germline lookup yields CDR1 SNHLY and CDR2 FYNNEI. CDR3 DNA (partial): TGTGCCAGCAAACAGGGGGCGACAGATACG. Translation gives CASKQGATDT. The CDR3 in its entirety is CASKQGATDTQYF.

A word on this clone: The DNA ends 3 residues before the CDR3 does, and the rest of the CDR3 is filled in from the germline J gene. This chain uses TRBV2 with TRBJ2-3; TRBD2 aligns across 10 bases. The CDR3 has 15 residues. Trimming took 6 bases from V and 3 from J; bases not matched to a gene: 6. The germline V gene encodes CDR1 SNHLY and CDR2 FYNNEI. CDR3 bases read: TGTGCCAGCAGCGCTAGCGGGAGATTGACAGATACG. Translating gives CASSASGRLTDT. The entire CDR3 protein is CASSASGRLTDTQYF.

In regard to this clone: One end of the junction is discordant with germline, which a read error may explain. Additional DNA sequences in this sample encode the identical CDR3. CDR3 protein: CASSLKGDGTEAFF. CDR3 DNA, as far as it was read: TGTGCCAGCAGCTTAAAGGGTGACGGCACTGAG. The chain is built from TRBV7-9 and TRBJ1-1; no clear D gene. The read ends 3 residues before the CDR3 terminus; that terminus is restored from the germline J gene. Germline V gene lookup returns CDR1 SEHNR and CDR2 FQNEAQ (reference sequence). The CDR3 is 14 residues long. The full variable domain, rest sourced from reference TRBV7-9 and TRBJ1-1, is DTGVSQNPRHKITKRGQNVTFRCDPISEHNRLYWYRQTLGQGPEFLTYFQNEAQLEKSRLLSDRFSAERPKGSFSTLEIQRTEQGDSAMYLCASSLKGDGTEAFFGQGTRLTVV.

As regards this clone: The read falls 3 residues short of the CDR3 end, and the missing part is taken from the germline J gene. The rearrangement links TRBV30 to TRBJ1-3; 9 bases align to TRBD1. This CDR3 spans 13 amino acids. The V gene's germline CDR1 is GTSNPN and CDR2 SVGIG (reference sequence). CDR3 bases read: TGTGCCTGGAGTGTACAGGGGGCGCGTCAC. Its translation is CAWSVQGARH. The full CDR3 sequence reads CAWSVQGARHIYF.

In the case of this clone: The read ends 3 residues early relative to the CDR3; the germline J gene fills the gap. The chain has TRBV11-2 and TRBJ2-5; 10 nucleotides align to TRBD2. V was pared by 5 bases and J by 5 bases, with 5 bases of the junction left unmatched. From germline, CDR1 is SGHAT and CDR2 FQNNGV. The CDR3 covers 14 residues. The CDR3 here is CASSRNSGRETQYF. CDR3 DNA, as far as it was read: TGTGCCAGCAGCCGTAATAGCGGGAGGGAGACC.

The CDR3 loop reads CASIRNRDPEAFF. The DNA read from the CDR3 is TGTGCCAGTATACGAAACAGGGATCCTGAA. This chain uses TRBV19 with TRBJ1-1, with a possible D match to TRBD1 (6 bases). Read coverage stops 3 residues before the CDR3 terminus; the germline J gene supplies the remainder. The V end lost 7 bases, the J end lost 6 bases, and 15 bases lay between the germline ends. CDR1 is LNHDA and CDR2 is SQIVND in the germline V gene (reference sequence). The length of the CDR3 is 13 residues.

The DNA read from the CDR3 is TGTGCCAGCAGTGAAATAAGGGGCCAGAACACTGAA. It specifies CASSEIRGQNTE. The CDR3 in full is CASSEIRGQNTEAFF. The chain links TRBV6-1 to TRBJ1-1, with D perhaps matching TRBD1 (5 bases). The read is 3 residues too short to cover the CDR3 end, so that end is filled in from the germline J gene. This CDR3 has 15 amino acids. Trimming cost V 2 bases and J 1 base, with 11 bases left between them. The germline gives CDR1 MNHNS, CDR2 SASEGT.

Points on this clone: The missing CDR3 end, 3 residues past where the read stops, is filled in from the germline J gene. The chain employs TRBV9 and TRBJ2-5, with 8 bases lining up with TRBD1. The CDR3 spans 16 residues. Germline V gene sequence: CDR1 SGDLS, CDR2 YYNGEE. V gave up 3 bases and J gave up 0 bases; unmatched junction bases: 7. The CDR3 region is CASSGQGSAYQETQYF. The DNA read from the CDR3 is TGTGCCAGCAGCGGACAGGGGTCCGCCTACCAAGAGACC. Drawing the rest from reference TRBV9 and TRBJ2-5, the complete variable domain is DSGVTQTPKHLITATGQRVTLRCSPRSGDLSVYWYQQSLDQGLQFLIQYYNGEERAKGNILERFSAQQFPDLHSELNLSSLELGDSALYFCASSGQGSAYQETQYFGPGTRLLVL.

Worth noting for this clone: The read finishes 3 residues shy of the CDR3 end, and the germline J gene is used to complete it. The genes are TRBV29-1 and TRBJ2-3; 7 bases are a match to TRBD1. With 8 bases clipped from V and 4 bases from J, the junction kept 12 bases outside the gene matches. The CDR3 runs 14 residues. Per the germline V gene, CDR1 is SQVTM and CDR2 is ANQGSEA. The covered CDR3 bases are TGCAGCCCAACGGGACAGAGTCTTCCAGATACG. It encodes CSPTGQSLPDT. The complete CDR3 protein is CSPTGQSLPDTQYF.

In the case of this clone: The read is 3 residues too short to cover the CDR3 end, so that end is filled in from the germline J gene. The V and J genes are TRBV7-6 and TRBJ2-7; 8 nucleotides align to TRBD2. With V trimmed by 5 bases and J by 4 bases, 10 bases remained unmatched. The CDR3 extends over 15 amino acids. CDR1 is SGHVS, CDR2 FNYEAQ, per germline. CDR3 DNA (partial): TGTGCCAGCAGCAAGGAGCCTAGCGGGTCGTACGAG. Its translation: CASSKEPSGSYE. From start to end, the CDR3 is CASSKEPSGSYEQYF.

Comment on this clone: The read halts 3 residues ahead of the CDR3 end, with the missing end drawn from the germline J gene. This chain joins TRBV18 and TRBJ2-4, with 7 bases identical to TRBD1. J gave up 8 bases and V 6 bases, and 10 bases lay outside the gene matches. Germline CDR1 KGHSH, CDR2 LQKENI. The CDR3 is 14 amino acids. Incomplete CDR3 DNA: TGTGCCAGCTCGCGAGAAACCCAGGGGGACATT. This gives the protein CASSRETQGDI. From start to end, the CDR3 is CASSRETQGDIQYF. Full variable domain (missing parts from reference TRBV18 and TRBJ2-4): NAGVMQNPRHLVRRRGQEARLRCSPMKGHSHVYWYRQLPEEGLKFMVYLQKENIIDESGMPKERFSAEFPKEGPSILRIQQVVRGDSAAYFCASSRETQGDIQYFGAGTRLSVL.

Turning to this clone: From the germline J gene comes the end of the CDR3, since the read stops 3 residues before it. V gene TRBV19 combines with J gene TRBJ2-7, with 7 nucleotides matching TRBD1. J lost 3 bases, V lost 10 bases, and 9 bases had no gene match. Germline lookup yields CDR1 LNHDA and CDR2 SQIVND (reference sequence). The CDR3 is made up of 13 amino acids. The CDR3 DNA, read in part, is TGTGCCACCTCGAGGACAGGAATCTACGAG. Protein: CATSRTGIYE. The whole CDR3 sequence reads CATSRTGIYEQYF.

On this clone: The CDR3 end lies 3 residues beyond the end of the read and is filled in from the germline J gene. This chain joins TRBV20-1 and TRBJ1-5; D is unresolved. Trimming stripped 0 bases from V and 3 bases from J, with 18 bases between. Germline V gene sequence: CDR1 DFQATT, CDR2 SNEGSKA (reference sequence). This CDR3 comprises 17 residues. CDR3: CSARDLIRGPHNQPQHF. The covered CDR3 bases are TGCAGTGCTAGAGATCTCATTCGCGGTCCCCACAATCAGCCC.

CDR3 DNA (partial): TGTGCCAGCTCACCACCCAACAGGGGTGAAGAGACC. Amino acid sequence: CASSPPNRGEET. The complete CDR3 sequence is CASSPPNRGEETQYF. The rearrangement joins TRBV18 to TRBJ2-5, with 7 bases aligning to TRBD1. The CDR3 extends 3 residues past the end of the read, so its final part is completed from the germline J gene. Germline lookup yields CDR1 KGHSH and CDR2 LQKENI. With V trimmed by 0 bases and J by 3 bases, 4 bases remained unmatched. There are 15 residues in the CDR3.

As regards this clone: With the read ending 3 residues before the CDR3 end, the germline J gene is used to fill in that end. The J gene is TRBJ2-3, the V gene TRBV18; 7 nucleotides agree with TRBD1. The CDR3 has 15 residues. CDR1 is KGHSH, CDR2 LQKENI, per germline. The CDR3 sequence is CASSPGTVSNQPQYF. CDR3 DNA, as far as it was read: TGTGCCAGCTCACCCGGGACAGTGAGCAATCAGCCG.

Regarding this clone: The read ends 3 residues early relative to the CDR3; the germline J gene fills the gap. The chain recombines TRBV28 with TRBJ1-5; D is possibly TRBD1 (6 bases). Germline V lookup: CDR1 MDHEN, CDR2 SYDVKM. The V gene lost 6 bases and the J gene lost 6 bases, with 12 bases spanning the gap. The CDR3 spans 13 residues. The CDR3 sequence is CASRQGLGQPQHF. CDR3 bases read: TGTGCCAGCAGACAGGGTTTAGGTCAGCCC.

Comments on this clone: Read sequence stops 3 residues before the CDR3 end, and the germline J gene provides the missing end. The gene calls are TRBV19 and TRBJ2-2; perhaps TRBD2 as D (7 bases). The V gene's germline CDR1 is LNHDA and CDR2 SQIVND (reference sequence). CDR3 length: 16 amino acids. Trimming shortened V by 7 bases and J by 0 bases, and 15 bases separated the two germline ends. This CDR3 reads CASNPRGTPNTGELFF. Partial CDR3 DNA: TGTGCCAGTAACCCGCGGGGGACACCGAACACCGGGGAG.

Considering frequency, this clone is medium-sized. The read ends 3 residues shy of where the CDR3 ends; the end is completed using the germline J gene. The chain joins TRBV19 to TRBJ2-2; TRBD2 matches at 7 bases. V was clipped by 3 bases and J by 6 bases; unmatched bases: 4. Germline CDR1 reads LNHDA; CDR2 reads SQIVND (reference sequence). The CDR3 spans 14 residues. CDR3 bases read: TGTGCCAGTAGTATGGGGCTAGCGGCCGGGGAG. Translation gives CASSMGLAAGE. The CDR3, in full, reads CASSMGLAAGELFF. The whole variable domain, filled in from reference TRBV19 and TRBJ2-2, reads DGGITQSPKYLFRKEGQNVTLSCEQNLNHDAMYWYRQDPGQGLRLIYYSQIVNDFQKGDIAEGYSVSREKKESFPLTVTSAQKNPTAFYLCASSMGLAAGELFFGEGSRLTVL.

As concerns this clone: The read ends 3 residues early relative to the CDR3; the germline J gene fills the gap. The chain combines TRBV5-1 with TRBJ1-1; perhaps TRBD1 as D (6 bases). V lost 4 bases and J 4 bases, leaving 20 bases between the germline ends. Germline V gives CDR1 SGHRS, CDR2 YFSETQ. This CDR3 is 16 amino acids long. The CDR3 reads CASSGFGIQGGTEAFF. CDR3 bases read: TGCGCCAGCAGCGGATTCGGGATACAGGGAGGCACTGAA.

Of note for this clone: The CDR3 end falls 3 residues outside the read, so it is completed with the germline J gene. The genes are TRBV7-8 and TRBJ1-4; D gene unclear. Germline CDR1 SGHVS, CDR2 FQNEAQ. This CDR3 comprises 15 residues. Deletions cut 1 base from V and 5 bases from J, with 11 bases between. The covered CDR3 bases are TGTGCCAGCAGCTTAGGGTGGCAGTCGAATGAAAAA. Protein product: CASSLGWQSNEK. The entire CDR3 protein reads CASSLGWQSNEKLFF.

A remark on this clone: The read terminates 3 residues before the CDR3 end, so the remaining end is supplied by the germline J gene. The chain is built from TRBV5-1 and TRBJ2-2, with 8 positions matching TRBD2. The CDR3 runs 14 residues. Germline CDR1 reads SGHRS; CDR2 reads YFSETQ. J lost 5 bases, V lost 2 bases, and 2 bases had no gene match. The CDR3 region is CASSLAGETGELFF. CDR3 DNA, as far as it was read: TGCGCCAGCAGCTTAGCGGGAGAGACCGGGGAG.

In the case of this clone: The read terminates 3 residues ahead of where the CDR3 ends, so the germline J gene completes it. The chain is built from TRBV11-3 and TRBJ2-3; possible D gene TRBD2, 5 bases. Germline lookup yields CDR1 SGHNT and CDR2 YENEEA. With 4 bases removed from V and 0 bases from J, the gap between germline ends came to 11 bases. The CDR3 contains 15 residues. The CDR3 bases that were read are TGTGCCAGCAGCTATGAGCGGTGGAGCACAGATACG. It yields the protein CASSYERWSTDT. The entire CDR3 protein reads CASSYERWSTDTQYF.

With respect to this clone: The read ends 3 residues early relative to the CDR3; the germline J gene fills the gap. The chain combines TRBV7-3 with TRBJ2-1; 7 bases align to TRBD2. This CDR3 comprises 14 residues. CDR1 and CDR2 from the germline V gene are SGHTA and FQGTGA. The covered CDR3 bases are TGTGCGAGCGGTGCTAGCGGATACTACAATGAG. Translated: CASGASGYYNE. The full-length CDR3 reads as CASGASGYYNEQFF.

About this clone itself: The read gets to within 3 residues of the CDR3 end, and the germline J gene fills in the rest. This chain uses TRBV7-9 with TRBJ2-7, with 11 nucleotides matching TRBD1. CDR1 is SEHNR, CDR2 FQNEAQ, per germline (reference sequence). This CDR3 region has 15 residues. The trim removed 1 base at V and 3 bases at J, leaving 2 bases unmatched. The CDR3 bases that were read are TGTGCCAGCAGCTTAGGTGGGACAGGGGGCTACGAG. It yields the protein CASSLGGTGGYE. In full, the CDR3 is CASSLGGTGGYEQYF.

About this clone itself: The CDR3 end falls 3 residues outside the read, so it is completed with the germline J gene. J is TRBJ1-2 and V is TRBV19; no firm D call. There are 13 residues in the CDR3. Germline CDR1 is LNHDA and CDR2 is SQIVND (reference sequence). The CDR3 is CASIGGVSYDYTF. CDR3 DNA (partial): TGTGCCAGTATCGGCGGAGTGAGCTACGAC.